These T cell receptor beta chains were read from a single sample in a study of cytomegalovirus exposure and HLA in healthy donors. TCRdb's table, derived via immunoSEQ multiplex PCR, lists solely in-frame clones and lacks some. Among 150,000 to 200,000 clones listed, more than 60% were seen once. Sequences were obtained from PBMCs. The receptors were sampled from a human donor in good health. Both conserved end residues are part of each CDR3. A D gene is named only where the DNA matches it firmly. Clone size, where shown, is once, few, many, or a class for clones that have expanded.

d_call: -; j_call: TRBJ2-1; clone_size: -; v_call: TRBV7-8; cdr3_nt: TGTGCCAGCAGCTTCATGGCACAGGGCACCTACAATGAGCAGTTCTTC; cdr3_aa: CASSFMAQGTYNEQFF
d_call: TRBD1; j_call: TRBJ1-2; clone_size: -; v_call: TRBV7-6; cdr3_nt: TGTGCCAGCAGCCCAGTTGGGGCAGGGGGGAACTATGGCTACACCTTC; cdr3_aa: CASSPVGAGGNYGYTF
d_call: -; j_call: TRBJ2-7; clone_size: -; v_call: TRBV9; cdr3_nt: TGTGCCAGCAGCGGCCCCAGCGGGTTCTACGAGCAGTACTTC; cdr3_aa: CASSGPSGFYEQYF
d_call: TRBD1; j_call: TRBJ1-2; clone_size: once; v_call: TRBV5-6; cdr3_nt: TGTGCCAGCAGCTTGAAGGGGGACAGGGGAAACTATGGCTACACCTTC; cdr3_aa: CASSLKGDRGNYGYTF
d_call: TRBD1; j_call: TRBJ1-2; clone_size: -; v_call: TRBV4-2; cdr3_nt: TGTGCCAGCAGCCAACCACAGGGGCGCTATGGCTACACCTTC; cdr3_aa: CASSQPQGRYGYTF
d_call: TRBD1; j_call: TRBJ2-7; clone_size: -; v_call: TRBV7-6; cdr3_nt: TGTGCCAGCAGCTTAGAACCGGGACAGGGAGTCACCTACGAGCAGTACTTC; cdr3_aa: CASSLEPGQGVTYEQYF
d_call: TRBD1; j_call: TRBJ1-2; clone_size: -; v_call: TRBV10-3; cdr3_nt: TGTGCCATCAGTGAGTCGTTGGGGCAGGGGGCCTATGGCTACACCTTC; cdr3_aa: CAISESLGQGAYGYTF
d_call: TRBD2; j_call: TRBJ2-5; clone_size: -; v_call: TRBV5-5; cdr3_nt: TGTGCCAGCAGCTTGCTGCTAGCGGGGGTCCTCAGCCGGGAGACCCAGTACTTC; cdr3_aa: CASSLLLAGVLSRETQYF
d_call: -; j_call: TRBJ1-2; clone_size: -; v_call: TRBV30; cdr3_nt: TGTGCCTGGACCCAAGGGGGCTATGGCTACACCTTC; cdr3_aa: CAWTQGGYGYTF
d_call: TRBD2; j_call: TRBJ2-4; clone_size: once; v_call: TRBV7-8; cdr3_nt: TGTGCCAGCAGCTTAGCGGGACTAGCAAACATTCAGTACTTC; cdr3_aa: CASSLAGLANIQYF
d_call: -; j_call: TRBJ2-5; clone_size: -; v_call: TRBV4-3; cdr3_nt: TGCGCCAGCAGCCAAGTGGTGAGGGCTGAGCAGTACTTC; cdr3_aa: CASSQVVRAEQYF
d_call: -; j_call: TRBJ1-1; clone_size: -; v_call: TRBV30; cdr3_nt: TGTGCCTGGAGTTATTTGCGGGCCCCTGGCGCTTTCTTT; cdr3_aa: CAWSYLRAPGAFF
d_call: -; j_call: TRBJ1-2; clone_size: -; v_call: TRBV7-8; cdr3_nt: TGTGCCAGCAGCCCCTCCCCGGGAGGGGTTGATGGCTACACCTTC; cdr3_aa: CASSPSPGGVDGYTF
d_call: TRBD1; j_call: TRBJ1-6; clone_size: -; v_call: TRBV4-2; cdr3_nt: TGTGCCAGCAGCTATACAGGGGTCAATTCACCCCTCCACTTT; cdr3_aa: CASSYTGVNSPLHF
d_call: -; j_call: TRBJ2-2; clone_size: -; v_call: TRBV13; cdr3_nt: TGTGCCAGCAGCTTTAGAACGAACACCGGGGAGCTGTTTTTT; cdr3_aa: CASSFRTNTGELFF
d_call: -; j_call: TRBJ1-1; clone_size: -; v_call: TRBV5-1; cdr3_nt: TGCGCCAGCAGCTTATCAGGGATTGAAGCTTTCTTT; cdr3_aa: CASSLSGIEAFF
d_call: TRBD1; j_call: TRBJ2-2; clone_size: -; v_call: TRBV4-2; cdr3_nt: TGTGCCAGCAGCCAAGGTGGGACAGGGGGTACCGGGGAGCTGTTTTTT; cdr3_aa: CASSQGGTGGTGELFF